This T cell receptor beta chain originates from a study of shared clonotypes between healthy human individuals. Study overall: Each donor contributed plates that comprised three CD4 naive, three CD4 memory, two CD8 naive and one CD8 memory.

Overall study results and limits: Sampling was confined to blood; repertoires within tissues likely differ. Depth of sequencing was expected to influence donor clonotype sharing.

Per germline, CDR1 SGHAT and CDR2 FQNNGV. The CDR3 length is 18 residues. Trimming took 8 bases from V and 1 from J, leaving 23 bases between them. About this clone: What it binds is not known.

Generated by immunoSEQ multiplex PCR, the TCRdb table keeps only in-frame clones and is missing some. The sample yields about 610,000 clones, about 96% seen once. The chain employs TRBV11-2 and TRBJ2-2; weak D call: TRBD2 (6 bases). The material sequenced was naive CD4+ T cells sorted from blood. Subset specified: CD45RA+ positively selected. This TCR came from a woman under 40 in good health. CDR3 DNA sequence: TGTGCCAGCCGTACCTTCCGGGGGATCGTGGGGAACACCGGGGAGCTGTTTTTT. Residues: CASRTFRGIVGNTGELFF.